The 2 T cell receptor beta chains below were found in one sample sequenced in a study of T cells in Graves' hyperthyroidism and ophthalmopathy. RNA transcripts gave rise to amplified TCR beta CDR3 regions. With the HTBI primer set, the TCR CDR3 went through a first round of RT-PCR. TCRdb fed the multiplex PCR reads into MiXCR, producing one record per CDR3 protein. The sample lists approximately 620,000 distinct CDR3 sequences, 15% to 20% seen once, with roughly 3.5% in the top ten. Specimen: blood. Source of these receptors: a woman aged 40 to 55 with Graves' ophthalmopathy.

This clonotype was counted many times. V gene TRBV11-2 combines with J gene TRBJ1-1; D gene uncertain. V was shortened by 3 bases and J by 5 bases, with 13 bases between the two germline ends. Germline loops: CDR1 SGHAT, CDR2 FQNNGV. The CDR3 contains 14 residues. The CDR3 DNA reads TGTGCCAGCAGCTTGAGGGCGCAGGAGACTGAAGCTTTCTTT. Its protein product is CASSLRAQETEAFF.

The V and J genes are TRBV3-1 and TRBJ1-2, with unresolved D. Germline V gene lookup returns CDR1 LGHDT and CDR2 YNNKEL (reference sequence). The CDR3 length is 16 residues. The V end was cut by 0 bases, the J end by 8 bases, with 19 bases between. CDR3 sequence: CASSQDREGSQRGYTF. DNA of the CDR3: TGTGCCAGCAGCCAAGACCGGGAGGGCTCTCAACGCGGCTACACCTTC. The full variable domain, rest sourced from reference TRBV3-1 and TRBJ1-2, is DTAVSQTPKYLVTQMGNDKSIKCEQNLGHDTMYWYKQDSKKFLKIMFSYNNKELIINETVPNRFSPKSPDKAHLNLHINSLELGDSAVYFCASSQDREGSQRGYTFGSGTRLTVV.